The next 4 T cell receptor beta chains were all read from a single sample in a study of T-cell memory formation after mild COVID-19. A single record per CDR3 protein comes from TCRdb applying MiXCR to the 5' RACE reads. Counted here are roughly 350,000 distinct CDR3 sequences, 28% occurring once; the ten biggest clones make up about 14%. The sequencing sample was made of PBMCs or a T cell subset sorted from them (not recorded which). The receptors stem from an adult woman who had mild COVID-19 (a few samples of this study predate the infection). Cell type and time point are not known.

The rearrangement links TRBV14 to TRBJ2-1; unclear D gene. From germline, CDR1 is SGHDN and CDR2 FVKESK. There are 16 residues in the CDR3. The V end was cut by 1 base, the J end by 2 bases, with 12 bases between. The CDR3 nucleotides are TGTGCCAGCAGCCAAGCTCCTAGGGCCCCCTACAATGAGCAGTTCTTC. Translated: CASSQAPRAPYNEQFF.

The chain carries TRBV7-9 and TRBJ2-7, with D maybe TRBD2 (6 bases). Trimming pared 6 bases from V and 7 bases from J, leaving 22 bases between. Germline values: CDR1 SEHNR, CDR2 FQNEAQ (reference sequence). This CDR3 comprises 15 residues. The CDR3 nucleotides read TGTGCCAGCAGTCGCCGGGACTCCAAGGTTTCTGAGCAGTACTTC. It is translated as CASSRRDSKVSEQYF.

V is TRBV7-9 and J is TRBJ2-2; 7 bases line up with TRBD1. Germline V gives CDR1 SEHNR, CDR2 FQNEAQ (reference sequence). There are 17 residues in the CDR3. V was pared by 5 bases and J by 1 base, with 10 bases of the junction left unmatched. CDR3 amino acids: CASSPLLTGENTGELFF. As DNA, the CDR3 is TGTGCCAGCAGCCCACTCCTCACAGGGGAGAACACCGGGGAGCTGTTTTTT. Based on the CDR3 plus reference TRBV7-9 and TRBJ2-2, the full variable domain is DTGVSQNPRHKITKRGQNVTFRCDPISEHNRLYWYRQTLGQGPEFLTYFQNEAQLEKSRLLSDRFSAERPKGSFSTLEIQRTEQGDSAMYLCASSPLLTGENTGELFFGEGSRLTVL.

There are a few counts of this clonotype. The chain recombines TRBV4-1 with TRBJ2-1; 8 bases align to TRBD1. The germline V gene has CDR1 MGHRA and CDR2 YSYEKL. V trimming: 1 base; J trimming: 9 bases; junction bases outside the gene matches: 14. This CDR3 spans 17 amino acids. The CDR3 nucleotides read TGCGCCAGCAGCCAAGCAGCCAGGGGGCGATGGGCGGTTGAGCAGTTCTTC. Protein: CASSQAARGRWAVEQFF.